The entry below describes one T cell receptor beta chain. No antigen is known for it. The data were obtained in a study of CD8 T cells in Susac syndrome. Whole-study findings and limits: In its TCR sequencing and HLA analysis, the study acknowledged that the number of individuals was relatively small.

Deletions cut 0 bases from V and 3 bases from J, with 8 bases between. The germline CDR1 and CDR2 sequences are MRHNA and SNTAGT. This CDR3 region has 14 residues. RNA was extracted with the RNeasy kit, and a quantity of roughly 0.5 to 1 ug was reverse transcribed using random hexamers. It was immunoSEQ multiplex PCR that amplified TCR beta CDR3 across 54 Vbeta and 13 Jbeta. MiXCR, applied by TCRdb to the immunoSEQ multiplex PCR reads, yields one record per CDR3 protein. Of just over 80,000 distinct CDR3 sequences in the sample, 85% to 95% are singletons; the top ten hold less than 0.3%. Sequencing of TCR beta covered CD8+ and CD4+ T cells obtained from blood.

The TCR was taken from a human donor in good health. The genes are TRBV6-4 and TRBJ2-5; D is uncertain. Sequenced: CD8+ T cells from PBMCs. The DNA of the CDR3 is TGTGCCAGCAGTGACTCGATCGCCGAAGAGACCCAGTACTTC. Translating it yields CASSDSIAEETQYF.